This section outlines one TCR beta chain sequence together with its context. Its ends do not fully match the called genes, so a read error is possible. This specimen belongs to a study of CD8 T cells in Susac syndrome. The CDR3 sequence is 13 residues long. The V gene's germline CDR1 is LNHDA and CDR2 SQIVND (reference sequence). Random hexamers served to reverse transcribe about 0.5 to 1 ug RNA. From the immunoSEQ multiplex PCR reads, TCRdb called clonotypes with MiXCR, one entry per CDR3 protein. Seen here are some 130,000 distinct CDR3 sequences, roughly 94% observed once, and the top ten hold about 0.13%.

The chain carries TRBV19 and TRBJ2-1, with D hard to call. Sequencing was carried out using CD4+ T cells from PBMCs. This TCR derives from a human donor with multiple sclerosis. The CDR3 is CASRIRTSNEQFF. CDR3 bases: TGTGCCAGTCGTATTCGGACCAGTAATGAGCAGTTCTTC.